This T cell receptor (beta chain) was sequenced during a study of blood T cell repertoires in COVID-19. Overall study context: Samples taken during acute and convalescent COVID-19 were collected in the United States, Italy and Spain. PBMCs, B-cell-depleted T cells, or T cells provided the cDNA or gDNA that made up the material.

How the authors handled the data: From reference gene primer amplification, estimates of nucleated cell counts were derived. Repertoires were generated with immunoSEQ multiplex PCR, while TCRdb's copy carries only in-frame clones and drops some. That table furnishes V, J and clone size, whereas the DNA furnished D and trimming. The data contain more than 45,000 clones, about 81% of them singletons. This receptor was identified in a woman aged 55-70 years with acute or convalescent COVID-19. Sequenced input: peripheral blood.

The CDR3 region has the DNA TGTGCCAGCAGCCGGGACAGGGATAATTCACCCCTCCACTTT. Protein sequence: CASSRDRDNSPLHF. The rearrangement joins TRBV7-8 to TRBJ1-6, with TRBD1 matching 9 bases. Germline V gene sequence: CDR1 SGHVS, CDR2 FQNEAQ. The length of the CDR3 is 14 residues. V dropped 5 bases and J dropped 5; count of bases not matched to a gene: 1.